A single sample is the source of the 18 T cell receptor beta chains below, sequenced in a study of shared clonotypes between healthy human individuals. Sequenced by immunoSEQ multiplex PCR; TCRdb stores in-frame clones only, minus some. Of some 1,400,000 clones listed, roughly 96% are singletons. Specimen: naive CD4+ T cells sorted from blood. Subset reported: CD45RA+ positively selected. Every receptor here comes from a young man in good health.

For this clone: At one boundary the junction diverges from the germline segment, which might be a read error. The gene calls are TRBV7-7 and TRBJ1-1, with no clear D. The V gene's germline CDR1 is SSHAT and CDR2 FNYEAQ (reference sequence). The CDR3 has 13 residues. The CDR3 DNA sequence: TGTGCTAGCAGCTTGACATTGAACACTGAAGCTTTCTTT. Amino acid sequence: CASSLTLNTEAFF.

This clone has only one observation. The J gene is TRBJ2-1, the V gene TRBV30; D ambiguous. The V and J ends lost 2 bases and 7 bases respectively, with 9 bases between them. This CDR3 has 12 amino acids. CDR1 and CDR2 (germline): GTSNPN, SVGIG (reference sequence). In nucleotides, the CDR3 is TGTGCCTGGAGTCGGAAGAGGAATGAGCAGTTCTTC. Protein product: CAWSRKRNEQFF.

Concerning this clone: Distinct nucleotide sequences in the sample also encode this CDR3. The rearrangement uses TRBV2 and TRBJ1-5, with D perhaps matching TRBD1 (5 bases). The CDR3 has 13 residues. Per the germline V gene, CDR1 is SNHLY and CDR2 is FYNNEI. V gave up 6 bases and J gave up 3 bases, with 9 bases separating them. The CDR3 sequence is CASRDRFNQPQHF. The CDR3 DNA is TGTGCCAGCAGAGACAGATTCAATCAGCCCCAGCATTTT.

The chain carries TRBV5-4 and TRBJ1-2; no firm D call. The CDR3 length is 13 residues. Germline V CDR1 and CDR2: SGHNT, YYREEE (reference sequence). V dropped 7 bases and J dropped 0 bases, with 10 bases sitting between them. The CDR3 loop reads CASGQDTNYGYTF. The CDR3 nucleotides read TGTGCCAGCGGCCAGGATACTAACTATGGCTACACCTTC.

This clone was observed a single time. The chain joins TRBV5-5 to TRBJ1-4; the D is unclear. Germline V gene sequence: CDR1 SGHKS, CDR2 YYEKEE (reference sequence). V lost 2 bases to trimming and J lost 0 bases, with 8 bases between them. This CDR3 region has 15 residues. Written as DNA, the CDR3 is TGTGCCAGCAGCTTCTGGCTTGCAACTAATGAAAAACTGTTTTTT. Translating it yields CASSFWLATNEKLFF.

The chain combines TRBV18 with TRBJ2-1; D is uncertain. The CDR3 has 19 residues. Per the germline V gene, CDR1 is KGHSH and CDR2 is LQKENI. V dropped 0 bases and J dropped 7 bases, with 25 bases sitting between them. The CDR3 protein is CASSPPVSIPGPPGNEQFF. The CDR3 bases are TGTGCCAGCTCACCACCGGTTTCAATACCCGGTCCCCCCGGGAATGAGCAGTTCTTC.

With regard to this clone: This specimen includes other DNA sequences encoding the same CDR3. The J gene is TRBJ2-1, the V gene TRBV18, with a tentative D call TRBD2 (6 bases). Trimming removed 3 bases from V and 3 bases from J, with 9 bases in between. Germline CDR1 KGHSH, CDR2 LQKENI. The CDR3 extends over 14 amino acids. The CDR3 here is CASSPSGLYNEQFF. CDR3 DNA sequence: TGTGCCAGCTCACCCTCGGGACTCTACAATGAGCAGTTCTTC.

The V gene is TRBV27, the J gene TRBJ1-1; 10 bases are a match to TRBD1. The V gene's germline CDR1 is MNHEY and CDR2 SMNVEV (reference sequence). With V trimmed by 5 bases and J by 14 bases, 17 bases remained unmatched. The CDR3 runs to 15 residues. The CDR3 DNA is TGTGCCAGCAGTGGCCGGGACGGACAGGGGGGTTCGGGCTTCTTT. This translates into CASSGRDGQGGSGFF.

The rearrangement links TRBV18 to TRBJ2-3; D tentatively reads TRBD1 or TRBD2 (5 bases each). With 4 bases removed from V and 5 bases from J, the gap between germline ends came to 16 bases. The CDR3 has 15 amino acids. CDR1 KGHSH and CDR2 LQKENI come from the germline V gene. CDR3 nucleotides: TGTGCCAGCTCACAACCTACCCAGGGAGTAGATACGCAGTATTTT. It codes for CASSQPTQGVDTQYF.

The V and J genes are TRBV4-3 and TRBJ2-2, with TRBD2 matching over 11 bases. The CDR3 spans 19 residues. CDR1 LGHNA and CDR2 YSLEER come from the germline V gene. The trim removed 0 bases at V and 0 bases at J, leaving 6 bases unmatched. CDR3 in amino acids: CASSQDAAGLAANTGELFF. The CDR3 DNA reads TGCGCCAGCAGCCAAGATGCGGCGGGACTAGCGGCGAACACCGGGGAGCTGTTTTTT.

The chain uses TRBV7-6 and TRBJ1-3, with D possibly TRBD1 on 5 matching bases. Germline V gives CDR1 SGHVS, CDR2 FNYEAQ. The length of the CDR3 is 18 residues. With 3 bases removed from V and 6 bases from J, the gap between germline ends came to 24 bases. CDR3 sequence reads: CASSLGSARQGRQNTIYF. CDR3 DNA sequence: TGTGCCAGCAGCTTGGGATCAGCTCGCCAGGGACGGCAAAACACCATATATTTT.

The chain couples TRBV9 to TRBJ2-1, with D possibly being TRBD1 or TRBD2 (5 bases each). Germline-derived CDR1 and CDR2 are SGDLS and YYNGEE. This CDR3 spans 16 amino acids. V dropped 0 bases and J dropped 2 bases, with 12 bases sitting between them. The CDR3 DNA reads TGTGCCAGCAGCGTAGGAGGGACGTCCACCTACAATGAGCAGTTCTTC. This sequence encodes CASSVGGTSTYNEQFF.

The rearrangement uses TRBV5-5 and TRBJ1-2; D remains unclear. Germline assignment: CDR1 SGHKS and CDR2 YYEKEE (reference sequence). With 0 bases removed from V and 0 bases from J, the gap between germline ends came to 9 bases. The CDR3 sequence is 15 residues long. CDR3 in DNA: TGTGCCAGCAGCTTGGCCGTGGTTACTAACTATGGCTACACCTTC. Protein sequence: CASSLAVVTNYGYTF.

The chain links TRBV11-2 to TRBJ2-3, with D possibly being TRBD1 (5 bases). The germline CDR1 and CDR2 sequences are SGHAT and FQNNGV. V lost 4 bases and J 2 bases, leaving 16 bases between the germline ends. The CDR3 sequence is 16 residues long. DNA for the CDR3: TGTGCCAGCAGCTCGAGCGACAGATACCCCACAGATACGCAGTATTTT. It is translated as CASSSSDRYPTDTQYF.

V gene TRBV19 combines with J gene TRBJ1-4; D is perhaps TRBD1 (6 bases). Germline V gene sequence: CDR1 LNHDA, CDR2 SQIVND (reference sequence). The V end was cut by 7 bases, the J end by 8 bases, with 14 bases between. The CDR3 runs to 13 residues. The CDR3 region is CASTGQGYEKLFF. CDR3 in DNA: TGTGCCAGTACGGGACAAGGGTACGAAAAACTGTTTTTT.

The chain is built from TRBV18 and TRBJ2-3; TRBD2 is a possible D gene (6 bases). Trimming left V 2 bases short and J 0 bases short, with 12 bases between. The CDR3 covers 16 residues. Germline loops: CDR1 KGHSH, CDR2 LQKENI. The CDR3 spells CASSPVGGSSTDTQYF. CDR3 in DNA: TGTGCCAGCTCACCAGTGGGAGGTTCTAGCACAGATACGCAGTATTTT.

This chain joins TRBV5-5 and TRBJ2-6; 7 bases line up with TRBD1. The germline V gene has CDR1 SGHKS and CDR2 YYEKEE (reference sequence). This CDR3 region has 19 residues. Unmatched junction bases numbered 14, after V lost 4 bases and J lost 1 base. DNA of the CDR3: TGTGCCAGCAGCGCCTCCGGGACAGCAAGATTTTCTGGGGCCAACGTCCTGACTTTC. Protein product: CASSASGTARFSGANVLTF. Full variable domain (missing parts from reference TRBV5-5 and TRBJ2-6): DAGVTQSPTHLIKTRGQQVTLRCSPISGHKSVSWYQQVLGQGPQFIFQYYEKEERGRGNFPDRFSARQFPNYSSELNVNALLLGDSALYLCASSASGTARFSGANVLTFGAGSRLTVL.

The chain uses TRBV2 and TRBJ1-2; D unresolved. Trimming pared 1 base from V and 10 bases from J, leaving 7 bases between. Germline CDR1 and CDR2: SNHLY and FYNNEI. The CDR3 runs to 11 residues. The CDR3 DNA reads TGTGCCAGCAGTGAAGTCGGGGACTACACCTTC. The encoded protein is CASSEVGDYTF. Full variable domain (remainder filled in from reference TRBV2 and TRBJ1-2): EPEVTQTPSHQVTQMGQEVILRCVPISNHLYFYWYRQILGQKVEFLVSFYNNEISEKSEIFDDQFSVERPDGSNFTLKIRSTKLEDSAMYFCASSEVGDYTFGSGTRLTVV.